This T cell receptor (beta chain) was retrieved from a study of metastatic and nonmetastatic thyroid tumors. In the study overall: Where malignant and benign thyroid patients were concerned, repertoires were compared across blood and tumor or nodule tissue.

TCRdb used MiXCR to call clones anew from the PCR reads. This sample has tens of thousands of clones, with 25% to 35% found just once. General study points: Significantly higher TCR beta diversity was reportedly seen in malignant thyroid tumors than benign nodules, in blood and tumor.

In germline, CDR1 is SGHDN, CDR2 FVKESK. The CDR3 length is 15 residues. The V gene lost 1 base and the J gene lost 0 bases, with 7 bases spanning the gap. Ahead of thyroid surgery, no patient had received treatment of any kind. This clone was seen many times. Its antigen is unidentified. The chain joins TRBV14 to TRBJ2-1; no reliable D call. The receptor's source is a female donor with papillary thyroid cancer or a benign thyroid nodule (not recorded which). Some clones in this sample may be carry-over from other donors' samples. Specimen: blood. The CDR3 coding sequence is TGTGCCAGCAGCCAAGGGTGGAGCTCCTACAATGAGCAGTTCTTC. It specifies CASSQGWSSYNEQFF.